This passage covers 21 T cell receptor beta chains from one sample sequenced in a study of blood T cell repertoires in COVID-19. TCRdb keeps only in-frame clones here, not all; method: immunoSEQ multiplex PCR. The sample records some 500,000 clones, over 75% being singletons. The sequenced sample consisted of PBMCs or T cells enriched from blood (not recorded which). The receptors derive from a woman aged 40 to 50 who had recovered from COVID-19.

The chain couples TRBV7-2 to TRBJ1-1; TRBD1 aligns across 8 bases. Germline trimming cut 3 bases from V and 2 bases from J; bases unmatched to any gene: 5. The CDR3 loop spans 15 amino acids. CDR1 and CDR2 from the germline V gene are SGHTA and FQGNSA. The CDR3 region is CASSFWTGTNTEAFF. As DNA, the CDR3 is TGTGCCAGCAGCTTCTGGACAGGGACTAACACTGAAGCTTTCTTT.

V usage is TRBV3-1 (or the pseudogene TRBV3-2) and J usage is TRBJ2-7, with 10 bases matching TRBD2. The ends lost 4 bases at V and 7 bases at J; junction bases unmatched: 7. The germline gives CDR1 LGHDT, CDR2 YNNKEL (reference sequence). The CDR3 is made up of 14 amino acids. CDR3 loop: CASSPRGLAREQYF. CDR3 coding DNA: TGTGCCAGCAGCCCCAGGGGACTAGCGAGGGAGCAGTACTTC.

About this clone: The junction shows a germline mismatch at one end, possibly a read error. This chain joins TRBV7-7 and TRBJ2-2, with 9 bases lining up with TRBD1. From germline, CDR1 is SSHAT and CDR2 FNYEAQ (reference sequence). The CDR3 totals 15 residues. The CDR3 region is CASSLEYRGRRELFF. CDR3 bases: TGTGCTAGCAGCTTGGAATACAGGGGGCGGCGGGAGCTGTTTTTT.

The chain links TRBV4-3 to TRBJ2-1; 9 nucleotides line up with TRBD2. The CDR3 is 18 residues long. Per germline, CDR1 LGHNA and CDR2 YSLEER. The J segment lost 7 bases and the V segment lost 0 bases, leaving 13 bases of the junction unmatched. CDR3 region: CASSQEAAAGGLGNEQFF. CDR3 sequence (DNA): TGCGCCAGCAGCCAAGAGGCTGCGGCGGGAGGGCTCGGGAATGAGCAGTTCTTC.

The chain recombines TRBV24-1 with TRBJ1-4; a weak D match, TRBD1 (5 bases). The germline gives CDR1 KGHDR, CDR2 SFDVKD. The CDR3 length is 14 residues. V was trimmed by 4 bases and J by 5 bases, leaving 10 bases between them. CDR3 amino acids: CATSDPRQNEKLFF. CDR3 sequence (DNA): TGTGCCACCAGTGACCCACGACAGAATGAAAAACTGTTTTTT.

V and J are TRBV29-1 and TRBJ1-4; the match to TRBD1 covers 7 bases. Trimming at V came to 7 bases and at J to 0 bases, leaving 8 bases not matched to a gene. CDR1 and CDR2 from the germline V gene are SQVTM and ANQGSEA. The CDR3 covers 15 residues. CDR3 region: CSARRGTATNEKLFF. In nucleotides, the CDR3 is TGCAGCGCCCGCAGGGGGACGGCAACTAATGAAAAACTGTTTTTT. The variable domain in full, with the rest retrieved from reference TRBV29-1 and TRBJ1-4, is SAVISQKPSRDICQRGTSLTIQCQVDSQVTMMFWYRQQPGQSLTLIATANQGSEATYESGFVIDKFPISRPNLTFSTLTVSNMSPEDSSIYLCSARRGTATNEKLFFGSGTQLSVL.

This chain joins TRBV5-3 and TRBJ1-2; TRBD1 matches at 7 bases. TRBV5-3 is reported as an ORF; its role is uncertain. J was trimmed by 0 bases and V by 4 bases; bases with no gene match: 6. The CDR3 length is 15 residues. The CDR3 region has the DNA TGTGCCAGAAGCAGAGACAGGGAGACTAACTATGGCTACACCTTC. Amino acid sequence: CARSRDRETNYGYTF.

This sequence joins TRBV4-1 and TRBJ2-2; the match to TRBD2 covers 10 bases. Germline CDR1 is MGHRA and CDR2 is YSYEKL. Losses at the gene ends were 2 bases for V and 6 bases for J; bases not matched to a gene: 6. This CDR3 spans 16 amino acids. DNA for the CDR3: TGCGCCAGCAGCCAAATGAGCGGGAGGGCGGCCGGGGAGCTGTTTTTT. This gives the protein CASSQMSGRAAGELFF.

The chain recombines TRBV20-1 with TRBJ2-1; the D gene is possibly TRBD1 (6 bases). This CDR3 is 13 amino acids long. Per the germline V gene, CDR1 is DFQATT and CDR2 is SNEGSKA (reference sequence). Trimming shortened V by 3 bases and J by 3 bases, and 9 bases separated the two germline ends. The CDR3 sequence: CSASEGHYNEQFF. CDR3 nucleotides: TGCAGTGCTAGTGAGGGACACTACAATGAGCAGTTCTTC.

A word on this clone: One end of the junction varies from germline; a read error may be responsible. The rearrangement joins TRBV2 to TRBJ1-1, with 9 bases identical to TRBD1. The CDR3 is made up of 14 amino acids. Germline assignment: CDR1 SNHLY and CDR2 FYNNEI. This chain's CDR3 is CASSEQDRGTSRTF. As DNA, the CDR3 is TGTGCCAGCAGTGAACAGGACAGGGGAACGTCGCGCACATTT. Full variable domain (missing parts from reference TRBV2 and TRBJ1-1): EPEVTQTPSHQVTQMGQEVILRCVPISNHLYFYWYRQILGQKVEFLVSFYNNEISEKSEIFDDQFSVERPDGSNFTLKIRSTKLEDSAMYFCASSEQDRGTSRTFGQGTRLTVV.

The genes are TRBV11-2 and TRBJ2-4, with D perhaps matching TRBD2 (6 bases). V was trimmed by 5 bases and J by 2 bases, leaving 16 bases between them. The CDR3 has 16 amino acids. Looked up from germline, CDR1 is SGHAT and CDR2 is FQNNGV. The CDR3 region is CASSRVGGTTKNIQYF. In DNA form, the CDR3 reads TGTGCCAGCAGCCGCGTGGGGGGTACCACCAAAAACATTCAGTACTTC.

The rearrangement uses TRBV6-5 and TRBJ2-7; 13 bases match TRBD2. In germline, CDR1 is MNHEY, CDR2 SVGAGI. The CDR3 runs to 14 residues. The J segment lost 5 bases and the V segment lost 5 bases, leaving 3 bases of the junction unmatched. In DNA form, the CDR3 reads TGTGCCAGCAGTATTGGACTAGCGGGAGACGAGCAGTACTTC. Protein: CASSIGLAGDEQYF.

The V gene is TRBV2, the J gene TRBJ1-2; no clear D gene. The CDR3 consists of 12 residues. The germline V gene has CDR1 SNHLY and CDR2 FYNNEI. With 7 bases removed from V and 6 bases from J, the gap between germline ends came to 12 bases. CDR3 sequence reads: CASILHVDGYTF. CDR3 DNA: TGTGCCAGCATCCTGCACGTAGATGGCTACACCTTC.

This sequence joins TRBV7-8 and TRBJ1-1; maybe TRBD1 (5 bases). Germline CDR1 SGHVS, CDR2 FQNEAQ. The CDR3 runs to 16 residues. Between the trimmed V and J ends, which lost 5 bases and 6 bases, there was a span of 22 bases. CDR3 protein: CASSPGSSRGPSEAFF. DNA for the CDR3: TGTGCCAGCAGCCCCGGATCTTCGCGGGGCCCATCTGAAGCTTTCTTT.

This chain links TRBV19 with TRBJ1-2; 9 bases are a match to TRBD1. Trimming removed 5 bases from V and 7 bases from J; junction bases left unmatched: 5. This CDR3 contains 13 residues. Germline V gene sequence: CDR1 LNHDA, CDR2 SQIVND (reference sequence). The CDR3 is CASSSQDRGGYTF. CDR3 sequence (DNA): TGTGCCAGTAGTTCTCAGGACAGGGGTGGCTACACCTTC.

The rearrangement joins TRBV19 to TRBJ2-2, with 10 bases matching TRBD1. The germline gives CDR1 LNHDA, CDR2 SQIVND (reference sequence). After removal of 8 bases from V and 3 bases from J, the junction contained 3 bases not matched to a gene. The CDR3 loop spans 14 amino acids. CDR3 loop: CASAGTGDTGELFF. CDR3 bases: TGTGCCAGTGCCGGGACAGGGGACACCGGGGAGCTGTTTTTT. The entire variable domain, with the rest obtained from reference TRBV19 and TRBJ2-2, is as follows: DGGITQSPKYLFRKEGQNVTLSCEQNLNHDAMYWYRQDPGQGLRLIYYSQIVNDFQKGDIAEGYSVSREKKESFPLTVTSAQKNPTAFYLCASAGTGDTGELFFGEGSRLTVL.

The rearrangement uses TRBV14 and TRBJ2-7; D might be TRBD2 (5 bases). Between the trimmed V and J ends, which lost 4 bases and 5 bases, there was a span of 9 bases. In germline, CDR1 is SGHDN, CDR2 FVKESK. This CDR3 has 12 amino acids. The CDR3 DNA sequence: TGTGCCAGCAGCCGTCTGAGGGACGAGCAGTACTTC. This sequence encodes CASSRLRDEQYF.

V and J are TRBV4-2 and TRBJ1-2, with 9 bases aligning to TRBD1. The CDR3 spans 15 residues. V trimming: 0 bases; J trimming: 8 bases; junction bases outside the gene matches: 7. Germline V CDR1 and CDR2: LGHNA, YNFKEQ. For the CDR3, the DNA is TGTGCCAGCAGCCAAGATTCTACAGGGGGCCGAGGCTACACCTTC. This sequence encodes CASSQDSTGGRGYTF.

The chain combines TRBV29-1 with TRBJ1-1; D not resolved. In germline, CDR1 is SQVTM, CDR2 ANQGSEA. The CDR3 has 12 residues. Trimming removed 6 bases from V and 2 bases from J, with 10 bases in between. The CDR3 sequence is CSVRRGNTEAFF. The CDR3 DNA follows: TGCAGCGTCCGGCGAGGAAACACTGAAGCTTTCTTT.

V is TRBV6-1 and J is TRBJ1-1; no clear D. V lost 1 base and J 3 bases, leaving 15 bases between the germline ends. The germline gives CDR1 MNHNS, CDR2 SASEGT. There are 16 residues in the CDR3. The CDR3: CASSEEVRRDDTEAFF. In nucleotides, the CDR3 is TGTGCCAGCAGTGAAGAGGTAAGGAGGGATGACACTGAAGCTTTCTTT.

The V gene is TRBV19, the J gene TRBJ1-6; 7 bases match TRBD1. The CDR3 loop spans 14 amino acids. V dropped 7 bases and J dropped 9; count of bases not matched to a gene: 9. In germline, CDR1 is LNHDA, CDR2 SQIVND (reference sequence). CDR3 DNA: TGTGCCAGTAACCCGGGAGGGGGCGGTTCACCCCTCCACTTT. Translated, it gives CASNPGGGGSPLHF.